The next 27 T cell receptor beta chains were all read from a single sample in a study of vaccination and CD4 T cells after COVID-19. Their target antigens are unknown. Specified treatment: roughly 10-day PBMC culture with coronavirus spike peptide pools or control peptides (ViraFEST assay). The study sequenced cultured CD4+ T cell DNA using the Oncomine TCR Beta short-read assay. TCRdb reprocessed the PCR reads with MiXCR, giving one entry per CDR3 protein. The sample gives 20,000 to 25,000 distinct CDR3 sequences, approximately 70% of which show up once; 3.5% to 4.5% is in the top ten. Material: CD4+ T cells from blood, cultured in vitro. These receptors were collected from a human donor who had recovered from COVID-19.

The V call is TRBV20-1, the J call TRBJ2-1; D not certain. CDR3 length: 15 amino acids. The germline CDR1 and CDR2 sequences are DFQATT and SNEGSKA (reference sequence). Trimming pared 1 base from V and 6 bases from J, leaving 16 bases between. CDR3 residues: CSARALVRVGNEQFF. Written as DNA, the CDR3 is TGCAGTGCTAGAGCATTGGTACGGGTAGGCAATGAGCAGTTCTTC.

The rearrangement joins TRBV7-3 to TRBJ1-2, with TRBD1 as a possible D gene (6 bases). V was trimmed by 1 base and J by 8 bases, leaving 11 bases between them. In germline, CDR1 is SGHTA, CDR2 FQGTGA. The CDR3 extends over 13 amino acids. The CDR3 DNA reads TGTGCCAGCAGCTTAAACAGGGACGGCGGCTACACCTTC. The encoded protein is CASSLNRDGGYTF.

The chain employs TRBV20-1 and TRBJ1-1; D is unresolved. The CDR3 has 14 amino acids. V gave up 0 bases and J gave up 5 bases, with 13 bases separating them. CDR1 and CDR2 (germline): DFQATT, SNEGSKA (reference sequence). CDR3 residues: CSARDRGRRTEAFF. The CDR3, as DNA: TGCAGTGCTAGAGATCGAGGGCGCAGGACTGAAGCTTTCTTT.

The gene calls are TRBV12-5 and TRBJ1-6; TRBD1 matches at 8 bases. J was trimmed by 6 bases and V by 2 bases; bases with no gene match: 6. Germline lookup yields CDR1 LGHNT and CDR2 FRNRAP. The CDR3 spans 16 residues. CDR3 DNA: TGTGCTAGTGGTTTGACAAGACAGGGGTTTAATTCACCCCTCCACTTT. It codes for CASGLTRQGFNSPLHF.

CDR3 in amino acids: CASSKETGTLSGELFF. CDR3 sequence (DNA): TGTGCCAGCAGTAAGGAAACCGGGACACTATCCGGGGAGCTGTTTTTT. The rearrangement links TRBV27 to TRBJ2-2, with D perhaps TRBD1 (6 bases). CDR3 size: 16 residues. V was shortened by 5 bases and J by 6 bases, with 19 bases between the two germline ends. CDR1 and CDR2 from the germline V gene are MNHEY and SMNVEV (reference sequence).

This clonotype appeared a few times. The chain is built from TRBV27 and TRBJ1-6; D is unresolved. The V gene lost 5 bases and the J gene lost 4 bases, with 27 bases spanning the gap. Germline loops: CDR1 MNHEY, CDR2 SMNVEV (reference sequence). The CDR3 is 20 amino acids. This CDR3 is CASSLHSGYPRREYNSPLHF. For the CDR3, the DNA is TGTGCCAGCAGTCTCCATTCCGGTTACCCTCGGAGGGAATATAATTCACCCCTCCACTTT.

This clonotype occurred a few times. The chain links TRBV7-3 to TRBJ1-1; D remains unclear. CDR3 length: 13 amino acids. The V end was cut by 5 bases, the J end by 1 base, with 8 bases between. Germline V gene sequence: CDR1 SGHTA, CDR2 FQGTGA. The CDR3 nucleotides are TGTGCCAGCAGCCAACAAGAGAACACTGAAGCTTTCTTT. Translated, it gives CASSQQENTEAFF.

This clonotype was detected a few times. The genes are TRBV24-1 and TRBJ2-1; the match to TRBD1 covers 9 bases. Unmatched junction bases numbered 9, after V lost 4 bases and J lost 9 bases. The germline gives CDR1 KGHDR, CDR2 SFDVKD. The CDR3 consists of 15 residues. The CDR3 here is CATSDTGTGTGEQFF. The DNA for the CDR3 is TGTGCCACCAGTGACACCGGGACAGGGACGGGTGAGCAGTTCTTC.

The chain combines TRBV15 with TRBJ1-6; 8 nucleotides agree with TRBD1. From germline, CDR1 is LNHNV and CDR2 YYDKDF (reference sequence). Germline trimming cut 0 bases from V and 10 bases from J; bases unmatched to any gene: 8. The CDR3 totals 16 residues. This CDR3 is CATSRDKQGAGSPLHF. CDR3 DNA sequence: TGTGCCACCAGCAGAGATAAGCAGGGGGCTGGATCACCCCTCCACTTT. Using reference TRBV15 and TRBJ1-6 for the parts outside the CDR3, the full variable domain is DAMVIQNPRYQVTQFGKPVTLSCSQTLNHNVMYWYQQKSSQAPKLLFHYYDKDFNNEADTPDNFQSRRPNTSFCFLDIRSPGLGDTAMYLCATSRDKQGAGSPLHFGNGTRLTVT.

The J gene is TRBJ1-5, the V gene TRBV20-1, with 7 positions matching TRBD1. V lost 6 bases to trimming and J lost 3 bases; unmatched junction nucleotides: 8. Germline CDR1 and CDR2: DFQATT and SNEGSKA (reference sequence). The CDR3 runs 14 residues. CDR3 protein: CSADPGQINQPQHF. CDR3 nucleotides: TGCAGTGCCGATCCGGGACAGATCAATCAGCCCCAGCATTTT.

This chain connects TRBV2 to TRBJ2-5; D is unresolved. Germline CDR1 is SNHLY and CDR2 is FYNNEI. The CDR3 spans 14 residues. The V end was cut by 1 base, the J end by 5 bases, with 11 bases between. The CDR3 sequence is CASSEGVGRETQYF. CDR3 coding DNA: TGTGCCAGCAGTGAAGGGGTAGGGCGGGAGACCCAGTACTTC.

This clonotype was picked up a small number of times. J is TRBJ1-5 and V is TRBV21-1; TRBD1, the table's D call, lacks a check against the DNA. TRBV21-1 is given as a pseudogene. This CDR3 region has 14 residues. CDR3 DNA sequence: TGTGCCGGGAATATAGACAGGGTCAATCAGCCCCAGCATTTT. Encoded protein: CAGNIDRVNQPQHF.

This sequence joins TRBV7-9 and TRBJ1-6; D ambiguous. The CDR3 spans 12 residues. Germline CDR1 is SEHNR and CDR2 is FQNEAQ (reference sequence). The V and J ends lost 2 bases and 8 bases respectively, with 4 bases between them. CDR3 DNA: TGTGCCAGCAGCTTACAAGATTCACCCCTCCACTTT. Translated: CASSLQDSPLHF. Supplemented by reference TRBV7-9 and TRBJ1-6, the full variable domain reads DTGVSQNPRHKITKRGQNVTFRCDPISEHNRLYWYRQTLGQGPEFLTYFQNEAQLEKSRLLSDRFSAERPKGSFSTLEIQRTEQGDSAMYLCASSLQDSPLHFGNGTRLTVT.

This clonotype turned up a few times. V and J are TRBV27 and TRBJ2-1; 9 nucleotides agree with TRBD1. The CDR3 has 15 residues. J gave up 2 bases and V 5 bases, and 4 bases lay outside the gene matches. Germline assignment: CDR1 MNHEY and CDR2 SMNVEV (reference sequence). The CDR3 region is CASSTRDRAYNEQFF. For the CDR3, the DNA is TGTGCCAGCAGTACCCGGGACAGGGCCTACAATGAGCAGTTCTTC.

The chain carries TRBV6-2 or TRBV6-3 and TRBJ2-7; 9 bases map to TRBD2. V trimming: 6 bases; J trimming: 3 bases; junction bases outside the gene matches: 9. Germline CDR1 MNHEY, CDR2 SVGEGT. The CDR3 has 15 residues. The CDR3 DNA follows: TGTGCCAGCAGCCTGGTAAGCGGGGGGCTCTACGAGCAGTACTTC. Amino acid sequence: CASSLVSGGLYEQYF.

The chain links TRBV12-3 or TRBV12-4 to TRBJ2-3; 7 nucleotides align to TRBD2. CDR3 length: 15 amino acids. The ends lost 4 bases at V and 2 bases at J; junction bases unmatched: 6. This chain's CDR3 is CASSWGLQYTDTQYF. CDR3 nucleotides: TGTGCCAGCAGTTGGGGACTACAATACACAGATACGCAGTATTTT.

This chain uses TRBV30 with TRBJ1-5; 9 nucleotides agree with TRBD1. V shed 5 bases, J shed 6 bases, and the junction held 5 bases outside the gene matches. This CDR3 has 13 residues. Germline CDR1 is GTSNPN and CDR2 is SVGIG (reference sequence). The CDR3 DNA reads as TGTGCCTGGGACAGGGGGATGGGTCAGCCCCAGCATTTT. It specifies CAWDRGMGQPQHF.

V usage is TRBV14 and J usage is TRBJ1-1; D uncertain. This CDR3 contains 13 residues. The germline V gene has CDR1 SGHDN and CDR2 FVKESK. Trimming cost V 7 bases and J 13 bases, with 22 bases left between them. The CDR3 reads CASTNQIGSRIFF. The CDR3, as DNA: TGTGCCAGCACTAACCAGATAGGTTCCCGTATTTTCTTT. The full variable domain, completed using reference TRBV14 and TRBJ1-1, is EAGVTQFPSHSVIEKGQTVTLRCDPISGHDNLYWYRRVMGKEIKFLLHFVKESKQDESGMPNNRFLAERTGGTYSTLKVQPAELEDSGVYFCASTNQIGSRIFFGQGTRLTVV.

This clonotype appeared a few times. CDR3 bases: TGCAGTGCTCACTTTGGGGCTGAAGCTTTCTTT. Its translation is CSAHFGAEAFF. The chain uses TRBV20-1 and TRBJ1-1; D ambiguous. The CDR3 sequence is 11 residues long. Per germline, CDR1 DFQATT and CDR2 SNEGSKA (reference sequence). Deletions cut 5 bases from V and 6 bases from J, with 10 bases between.

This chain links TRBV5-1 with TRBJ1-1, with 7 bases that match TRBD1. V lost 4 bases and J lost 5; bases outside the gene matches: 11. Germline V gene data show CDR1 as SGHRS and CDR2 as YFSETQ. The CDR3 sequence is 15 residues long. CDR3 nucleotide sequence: TGCGCCAGCAGCAGCGGGGACAGCGTAAGAACTGAAGCTTTCTTT. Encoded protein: CASSSGDSVRTEAFF. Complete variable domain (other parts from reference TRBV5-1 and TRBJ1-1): KAGVTQTPRYLIKTRGQQVTLSCSPISGHRSVSWYQQTPGQGLQFLFEYFSETQRNKGNFPGRFSGRQFSNSRSEMNVSTLELGDSALYLCASSSGDSVRTEAFFGQGTRLTVV.

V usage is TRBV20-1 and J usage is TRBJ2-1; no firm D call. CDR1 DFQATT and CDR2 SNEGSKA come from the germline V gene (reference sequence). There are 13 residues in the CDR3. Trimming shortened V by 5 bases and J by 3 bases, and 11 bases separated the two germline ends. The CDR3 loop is CSALWSGYNEQFF. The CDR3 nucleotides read TGCAGTGCTTTGTGGTCCGGCTACAATGAGCAGTTCTTC.

The CDR3 region is CSVVGSPLHF. CDR3 DNA sequence: TGCAGCGTTGTGGGGTCACCCCTCCACTTT. The genes are TRBV29-1 and TRBJ1-6; D is uncertain. Looked up from germline, CDR1 is SQVTM and CDR2 is ANQGSEA. CDR3 length: 10 residues. Trimming took off 4 bases at V and 10 bases at J, with 5 bases between the two ends.

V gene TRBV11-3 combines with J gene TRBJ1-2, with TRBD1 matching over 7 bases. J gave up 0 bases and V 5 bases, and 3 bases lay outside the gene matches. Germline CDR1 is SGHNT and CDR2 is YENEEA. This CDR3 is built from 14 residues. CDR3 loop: CASSRGQPNYGYTF. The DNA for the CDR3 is TGTGCCAGCAGCCGGGGACAGCCTAACTATGGCTACACCTTC.

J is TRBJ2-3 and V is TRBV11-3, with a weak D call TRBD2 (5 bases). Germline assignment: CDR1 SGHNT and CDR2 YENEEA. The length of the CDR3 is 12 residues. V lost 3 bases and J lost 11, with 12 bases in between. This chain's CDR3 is CASSLSTRGQYF. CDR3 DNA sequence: TGTGCCAGCAGCTTGAGCACCCGGGGGCAGTATTTT.

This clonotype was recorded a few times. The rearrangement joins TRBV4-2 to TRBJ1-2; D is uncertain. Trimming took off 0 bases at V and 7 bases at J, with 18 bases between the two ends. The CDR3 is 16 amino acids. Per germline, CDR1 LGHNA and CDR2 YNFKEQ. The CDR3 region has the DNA TGTGCCAGCAGCCAAGAGGGGTCTAGGGCAGGCTCTGGCTACACCTTC. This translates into CASSQEGSRAGSGYTF.

The CDR3 reads CASSDPYIAPLGYTF. CDR3 sequence (DNA): TGTGCCAGCAGCGACCCTTATATCGCTCCTCTCGGCTACACCTTC. The rearrangement links TRBV6-1 to TRBJ1-2; no clear D. The CDR3 has 15 amino acids. Trimming shortened V by 6 bases and J by 8 bases, and 22 bases separated the two germline ends. CDR1 and CDR2 (germline): MNHNS, SASEGT.

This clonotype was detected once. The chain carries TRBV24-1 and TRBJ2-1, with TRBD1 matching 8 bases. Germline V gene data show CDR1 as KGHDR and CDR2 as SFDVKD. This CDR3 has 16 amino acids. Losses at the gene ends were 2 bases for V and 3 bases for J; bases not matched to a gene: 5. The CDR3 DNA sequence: TGTGCCACCAGTGATTCACAGGGGGGTTTCTACAATGAGCAGTTCTTC. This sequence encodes CATSDSQGGFYNEQFF.